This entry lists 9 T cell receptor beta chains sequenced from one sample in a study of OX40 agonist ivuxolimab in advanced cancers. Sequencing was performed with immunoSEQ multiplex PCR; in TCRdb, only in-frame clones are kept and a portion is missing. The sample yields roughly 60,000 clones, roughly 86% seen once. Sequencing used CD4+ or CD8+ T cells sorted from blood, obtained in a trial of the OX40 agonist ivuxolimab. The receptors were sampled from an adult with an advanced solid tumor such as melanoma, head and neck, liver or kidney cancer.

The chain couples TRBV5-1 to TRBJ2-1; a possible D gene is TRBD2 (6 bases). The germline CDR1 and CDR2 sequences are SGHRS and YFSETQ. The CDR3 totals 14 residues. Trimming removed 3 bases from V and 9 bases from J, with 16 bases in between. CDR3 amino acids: CASSYPGRGGEQFF. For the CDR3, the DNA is TGCGCCAGCAGCTACCCTGGACGGGGAGGTGAGCAGTTCTTC.

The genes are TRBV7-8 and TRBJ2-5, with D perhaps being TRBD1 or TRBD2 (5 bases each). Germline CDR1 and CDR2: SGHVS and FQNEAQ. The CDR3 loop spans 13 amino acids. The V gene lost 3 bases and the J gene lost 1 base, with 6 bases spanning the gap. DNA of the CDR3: TGTGCCAGCAGCTTCGGGGCCCAAGAGACCCAGTACTTC. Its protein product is CASSFGAQETQYF.

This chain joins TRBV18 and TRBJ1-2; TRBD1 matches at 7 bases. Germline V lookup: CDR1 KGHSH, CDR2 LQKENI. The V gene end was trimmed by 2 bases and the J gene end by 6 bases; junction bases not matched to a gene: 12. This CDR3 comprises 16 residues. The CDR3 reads CASSPEVAGGWHGYTF. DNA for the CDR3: TGTGCCAGCTCACCAGAGGTTGCAGGGGGGTGGCATGGCTACACCTTC.

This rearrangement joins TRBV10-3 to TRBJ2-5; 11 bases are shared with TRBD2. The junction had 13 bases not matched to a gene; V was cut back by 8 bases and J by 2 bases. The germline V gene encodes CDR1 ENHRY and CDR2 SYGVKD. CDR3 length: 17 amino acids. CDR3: CAIGGGGLAAVQETQYF. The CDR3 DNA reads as TGTGCCATCGGCGGGGGGGGACTAGCGGCCGTTCAAGAGACCCAGTACTTC.

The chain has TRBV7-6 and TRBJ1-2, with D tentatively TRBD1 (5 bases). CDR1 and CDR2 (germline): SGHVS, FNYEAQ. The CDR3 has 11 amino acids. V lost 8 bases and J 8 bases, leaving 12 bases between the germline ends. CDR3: CASVWGNGYTF. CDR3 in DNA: TGTGCCAGCGTGTGGGGGAACGGCTACACCTTC.

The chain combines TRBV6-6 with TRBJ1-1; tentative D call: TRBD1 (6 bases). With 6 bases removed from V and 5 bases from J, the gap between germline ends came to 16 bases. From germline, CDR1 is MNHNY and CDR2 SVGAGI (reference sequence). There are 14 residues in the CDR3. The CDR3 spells CASRAGPQGTEAFF. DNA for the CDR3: TGTGCCAGCAGGGCCGGGCCGCAGGGGACTGAAGCTTTCTTT.

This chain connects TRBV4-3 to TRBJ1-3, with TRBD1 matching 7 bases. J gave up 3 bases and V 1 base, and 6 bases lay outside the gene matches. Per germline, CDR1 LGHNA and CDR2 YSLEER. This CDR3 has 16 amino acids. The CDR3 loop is CASSQAPRTGGNTIYF. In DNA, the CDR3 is TGCGCCAGCAGCCAAGCTCCCCGGACAGGTGGAAACACCATATATTTT.

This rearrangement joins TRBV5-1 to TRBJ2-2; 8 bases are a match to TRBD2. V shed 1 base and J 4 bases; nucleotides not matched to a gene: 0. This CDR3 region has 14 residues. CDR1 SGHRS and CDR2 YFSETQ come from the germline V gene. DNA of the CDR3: TGCGCCAGCAGCTTGAGCGGGGGCACCGGGGAGCTGTTTTTT. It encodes CASSLSGGTGELFF. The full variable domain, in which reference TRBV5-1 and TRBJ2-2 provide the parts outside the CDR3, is KAGVTQTPRYLIKTRGQQVTLSCSPISGHRSVSWYQQTPGQGLQFLFEYFSETQRNKGNFPGRFSGRQFSNSRSEMNVSTLELGDSALYLCASSLSGGTGELFFGEGSRLTVL.

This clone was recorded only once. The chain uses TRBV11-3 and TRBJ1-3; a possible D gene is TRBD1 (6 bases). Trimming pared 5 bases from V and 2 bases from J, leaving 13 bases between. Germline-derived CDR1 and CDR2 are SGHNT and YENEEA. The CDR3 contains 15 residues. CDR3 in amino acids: CASSRTYRAGNTIYF. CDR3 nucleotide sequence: TGTGCCAGCAGCCGAACCTACAGGGCTGGAAACACCATATATTTT.